This is a list of T cell receptor beta chains from one sample in a study of T cell responses to AZD1222 COVID-19 vaccine. Repertoires were generated with immunoSEQ multiplex PCR, while TCRdb's copy carries only in-frame clones and drops some. Among roughly 100,000 clones listed, over 75% were seen once. The starting material was peripheral blood, obtained on day 0 of AZD1222 vaccination. These TCRs come from an adult in good health. The CDR3 runs from the conserved cysteine through the conserved F or W. Each record gives: clone size, D gene, J gene, V gene, CDR3 DNA, CDR3 protein. A D gene is named only where the DNA matches it firmly. Not every row has a clone size; where given, it reads once, few, many or a size class.

-,TRBD1,TRBJ1-2,TRBV7-2,TGTGCCAGCAGCTTAGGTGTAGGACAGGGGATGGGTGGCTACACCTTC,CASSLGVGQGMGGYTF
-,-,TRBJ2-7,TRBV7-9,TGTGCCAGCAGTCTCGTGGGGGGCGGAGTCCACGAGCAGTACTTC,CASSLVGGGVHEQYF
-,-,TRBJ1-2,TRBV6-4,TGTGCCACCATCCTTTTCGGAGTAAACTATGGCTACACCTTC,CATILFGVNYGYTF
-,TRBD1,TRBJ2-7,TRBV18,TGTGCCAGCTCACCACTCAGCAGGGGGCTAAGAGGGGAGCAGTACTTC,CASSPLSRGLRGEQYF
few,-,TRBJ1-1,TRBV7-8,TGTGCCAGCAGCTTAGCGATAGTGAACACTGAAGCTTTCTTT,CASSLAIVNTEAFF
-,-,TRBJ1-5,TRBV12-3/TRBV12-4,TGTGCCAGCAGTTTCTCTCTACAGCCCCAGCATTTT,CASSFSLQPQHF
-,TRBD1,TRBJ1-2,TRBV5-6,TGTGCCAGCAGCGAGGGGGCATGGAACTATGGCTACACCTTC,CASSEGAWNYGYTF
-,-,TRBJ1-3,TRBV6-4,TGTGCCAGCAGTGACTCGGGTAGGGAGCCTGGAAACACCATATATTTT,CASSDSGREPGNTIYF
-,-,TRBJ1-4,TRBV12-3/TRBV12-4,TGTGCCAGCAGTTTAGAGGGCAGACTTCCCTATTTT,CASSLEGRLPYF
-,-,TRBJ1-2,TRBV3-1/TRBV3-2,TGTGCCAGCAGCCAAGATCTGGGGGGGAACTATGGCTACACCTTC,CASSQDLGGNYGYTF
-,TRBD1,TRBJ1-1,TRBV5-1,TGCGCCAGCAGCTTGGCCGGGACAGGGGCCACTGAAGCTTTCTTT,CASSLAGTGATEAFF
-,-,TRBJ2-7,TRBV27,TGTGCCAGCAGTTTAAGGGCTACCTACGAGCAGTACTTC,CASSLRATYEQYF
-,TRBD1,TRBJ2-7,TRBV5-4,TGTGCCAGCAGCCGACCGGGACAGGGGTCCCACGAGCAGTACTTC,CASSRPGQGSHEQYF
-,TRBD1,TRBJ1-3,TRBV6-5,TGTGCCAGCAGTTACGGGACAGGGAATGGAAACACCATATATTTT,CASSYGTGNGNTIYF
-,-,TRBJ2-1,TRBV9,TGTGCCAGCAGCCCGAGGTGGCAGCGGGTATACTACAATGAGCAGTTCTTC,CASSPRWQRVYYNEQFF
-,TRBD1,TRBJ1-2,TRBV27,TGTGCCAGCAGTCCCCAAGACAGGGCCTACTATGGCTACACCTTC,CASSPQDRAYYGYTF
-,-,TRBJ1-4,TRBV9,TGTGCCAGCAGCGCCTACGGATCAACTAATGAAAAACTGTTTTTT,CASSAYGSTNEKLFF
once,TRBD1,TRBJ1-4,TRBV6-5,TGTGCCAGCAGCGGGACAGGGTATGAAAAACTGTTTTTT,CASSGTGYEKLFF
once,TRBD2,TRBJ2-7,TRBV4-2,TGTGCCAGCAGCCCCACCGGGGGGGTGATTTACGAGCAGTACTTC,CASSPTGGVIYEQYF
-,-,TRBJ2-7,TRBV6-1,TGTGCCAGCAGTGAAGCGGGAGGTTCCTACGAGCAGTACTTC,CASSEAGGSYEQYF
-,-,TRBJ2-5,TRBV5-6,TGTGCCAGCAGCTTGGAGGCGGGGAATGACCAAGAGACCCAGTACTTC,CASSLEAGNDQETQYF
-,-,TRBJ2-7,TRBV24-1,TGTGCCACCAGTGATGCCGACAACTGGTGGGAGCAGTACTTC,CATSDADNWWEQYF
-,TRBD1,TRBJ1-2,TRBV19,TGTGCCAGTAGGGACCGGGACAGGGCATATGGCTACACCTTC,CASRDRDRAYGYTF
few,-,TRBJ2-7,TRBV3-1/TRBV3-2,TGTGCCAGCAGCCGCTCCGGCCTGGGGATCGCCTACGAGCAGTACTTC,CASSRSGLGIAYEQYF
-,TRBD1,TRBJ2-7,TRBV7-2,TGTGCCAGCAGCTTAGTAGGGTACCGACAGGGTAACTACGAGCAGTACTTC,CASSLVGYRQGNYEQYF
-,-,TRBJ1-1,TRBV10-3,TGTGCCATCAGTGAGTGGGGGGAGAACACTGAAGCTTTCTTT,CAISEWGENTEAFF
once,-,TRBJ2-7,TRBV19,TGTGCCAGTAGTGACGGGACTCCGAGGAACGAGCAGTACTTC,CASSDGTPRNEQYF
-,-,TRBJ2-1,TRBV9,TGTGCCAGCAGCGTAGAAGCGGGCCCCTCCTATAATGAGCAGTTCTTC,CASSVEAGPSYNEQFF
-,-,TRBJ2-7,TRBV9,TGTGCCAGCAGCGTAGATCTACCGGGCCGGGGCTCCTACGAGCAGTACTTC,CASSVDLPGRGSYEQYF
-,-,TRBJ2-2,TRBV7-3,TGTGCCAGCAGCTTAAATCTGGGGGCGAACACCGGGGAGCTGTTTTTT,CASSLNLGANTGELFF
-,-,TRBJ2-7,TRBV4-3,TGCGCCAGCAGCCAAGATGCATTCAGGTACGAGCAGTACTTC,CASSQDAFRYEQYF
-,TRBD1,TRBJ1-2,TRBV4-3,TGCGCCAGCAGCCAAGATGAGGGGGCCGACTATGGCTACACCTTC,CASSQDEGADYGYTF
-,TRBD1,TRBJ1-1,TRBV18,TGTGCCAGCTCACCACTTCAGAAACCGGGACAGGTCGTTGGTGCTTTCTTT,CASSPLQKPGQVVGAFF
-,TRBD1,TRBJ1-6,TRBV6-1,TGTGCCAGCAGTATAAGACAGGGTGAATCACCCCTCCACTTT,CASSIRQGESPLHF
few,-,TRBJ2-1,TRBV19,TGTGCCAGTAGTATATACCGAGGGCAGGGAAATGAGCAGTTCTTC,CASSIYRGQGNEQFF
-,TRBD1,TRBJ2-6,TRBV4-3,TGCGCCAGCAGCCAACGGACAGGGGACGGGGCCAACGTCCTGACTTTC,CASSQRTGDGANVLTF
-,TRBD1,TRBJ1-2,TRBV28,TGTGCCAGCAGCCGGACAGGGAACGACTATGGCTACACCTTC,CASSRTGNDYGYTF
-,-,TRBJ1-4,TRBV6-1,TGTGCCAGCAGTGAAGGGTGGTCGAGCGAAAAACTGTTTTTT,CASSEGWSSEKLFF
-,TRBD1,TRBJ1-5,TRBV19,TGTGCCAGTAGTAGAGAACGAGTGGGACAGGGGGCGAGCAATCAGCCCCAGCATTTT,CASSRERVGQGASNQPQHF
-,TRBD1,TRBJ2-7,TRBV19,TGTGCCAGCCAGGACAGGGCTTCCTACGAGCAGTACTTC,CASQDRASYEQYF
-,-,TRBJ1-2,TRBV3-1/TRBV3-2,TGTGCCAGCAGCCAAGGGGTGGTAGGCTACACCTTC,CASSQGVVGYTF
-,-,TRBJ2-2,TRBV5-1,TGCGCCAGCACAGTGAGGACCGGGGAGCTGTTTTTT,CASTVRTGELFF
-,-,TRBJ1-5,TRBV7-6,TGTGCCAGCAGCTTAGAAGGCTCGAATCAGCCCCAGCATTTT,CASSLEGSNQPQHF
-,TRBD1,TRBJ2-1,TRBV7-9,TGTGCCAGCATTTCCCGGGACAGGGGGGATGAGCAGTTCTTC,CASISRDRGDEQFF
-,TRBD1,TRBJ1-2,TRBV6-5,TGTGCCAGCAGTTACACGGACAGGGGGCATGGCTACACCTTC,CASSYTDRGHGYTF
once,-,TRBJ2-7,TRBV7-2,TGTGCCAGCAGCTTAGGGGCAGGGTTAGGCGAGCAGTACTTC,CASSLGAGLGEQYF